This entry concerns a single T cell receptor (beta chain). What it binds is unknown. The donors were part of the validation cohort of around 110 subjects. That cohort was separate from the first cohort, which comprised about 730 subjects. With V trimmed by 6 bases and J by 9 bases, 10 bases remained unmatched. From germline, CDR1 is SQVTM and CDR2 ANQGSEA. The CDR3 is 12 residues long. This sample is part of a study of cytomegalovirus exposure and HLA in healthy donors. The study's findings and limits: Per published reports, the classifier diagnosed cytomegalovirus status with high specificity and sensitivity. Subsequent analysis found a tendency for first-cohort TCR clusters to co-occur within the 120 or so validation repertoires.

Some clones are missing from TCRdb's copy, which holds only in-frame ones; the method was immunoSEQ multiplex PCR. The data contain over 85,000 clones, less than 95% of them singletons. Sequenced sample: PBMCs. The chain employs TRBV29-1 and TRBJ1-2; the match to TRBD1 covers 7 bases. The sequence was obtained from a woman younger than 35 in good health and CMV-seronegative. The chain's CDR3 is CSVVKTGRRYTF. In nucleotides, the CDR3 is TGCAGCGTCGTTAAGACAGGGAGGCGCTACACCTTC.